This section outlines one T cell receptor (beta chain) sequence together with its context. Antigen: not known. RNA was isolated and reverse transcribed to cDNA, the sequencing template. Produced via immunoSEQ multiplex PCR; TCRdb's table is partial and in-frame only. The table shows 200,000 to 250,000 clones, with roughly 40% occurring only once. The sample comes from a study of CD8+ T cells in alopecia areata. Background on the study: Treated patients received oral tofacitinib, 5 to 10 mg twice daily.

Treatment here: oral pan-JAK inhibitor, 5-10 mg twice daily. It was from alopecia areata patients that lesional scalp punch biopsies and peripheral blood were collected. The V end lost 0 bases, the J end lost 8 bases, and 10 bases lay between the germline ends. The CDR3 sequence is 13 residues long. Per the germline V gene, CDR1 is LNHNV and CDR2 is YYDKDF (reference sequence). Whole-study results and caveats: Many expanded lesional clones persisted in scalp and blood during tofacitinib. Resident alphabeta T-cell populations of normal skin are likewise subject to sequencing in scalp samples.

The sequence was obtained from a human donor with alopecia areata. The rearrangement links TRBV15 to TRBJ1-2; D ambiguous. The material was CD4+ T cells sorted from blood, obtained around week 37, from a patient treated with tofacitinib. The CDR3 region is CATSRDRREGYTF. DNA of the CDR3: TGTGCCACCAGCAGAGATCGGAGGGAGGGCTACACCTTC. Full variable domain (missing parts from reference TRBV15 and TRBJ1-2): DAMVIQNPRYQVTQFGKPVTLSCSQTLNHNVMYWYQQKSSQAPKLLFHYYDKDFNNEADTPDNFQSRRPNTSFCFLDIRSPGLGDTAMYLCATSRDRREGYTFGSGTRLTVV.